The 16 T cell receptor beta chains given below trace back to one sample, sequenced in a study of T-cell memory formation after mild COVID-19. TCRdb itself ran the 5' RACE reads through MiXCR, one entry per CDR3 protein. Among fewer than 250,000 distinct CDR3 sequences listed, approximately 15% were seen once. The sequencing input was PBMCs or a T cell subset sorted from them (not recorded which). All receptors derive from an adult woman who had mild COVID-19 (a few samples of this study predate the infection). Cell type and time point are not known.

This clonotype was seen repeatedly, ten times or more. The chain links TRBV7-2 to TRBJ2-7, with D possibly called TRBD1 or TRBD2 (7 bases each). V lost 1 base to trimming and J lost 2 bases, with 18 bases between them. Germline V CDR1 and CDR2: SGHTA, FQGNSA. The length of the CDR3 is 17 residues. CDR3 nucleotides: TGTGCCAGCAGCTTAGTCCTTGCAGGGGGGGTACCCTACGAGCAGTACTTC. This codes for CASSLVLAGGVPYEQYF.

This clonotype was found a few times. CDR3 region: CASRGQGNWDEQYF. The CDR3, as DNA: TGTGCCAGCAGGGGACAGGGGAATTGGGACGAGCAGTACTTC. J is TRBJ2-7 and V is TRBV12-3 or TRBV12-4, with 10 bases that match TRBD1. The CDR3 length is 14 residues. With 6 bases clipped from V and 5 bases from J, the junction kept 7 bases outside the gene matches.

In its sample, this clonotype was seen a few times. V usage is TRBV3-1 and J usage is TRBJ2-3; 8 positions agree with TRBD2. The CDR3 loop spans 14 amino acids. V lost 4 bases and J lost 7; bases outside the gene matches: 7. The germline gives CDR1 LGHDT, CDR2 YNNKEL (reference sequence). CDR3 sequence (DNA): TGTGCCAGCAGCCTCGGACTAGCAGTCTATACGCAGTATTTT. This sequence encodes CASSLGLAVYTQYF.

The CDR3 here is CASSPRGISSYEQYF. The CDR3 DNA reads as TGTGCCAGCAGTCCCAGGGGAATCAGCTCCTACGAGCAGTACTTC. The chain has TRBV27 and TRBJ2-7; a possible D gene is TRBD1 (6 bases). The V end lost 5 bases, the J end lost 0 bases, and 14 bases lay between the germline ends. This CDR3 has 15 residues. The germline V gene encodes CDR1 MNHEY and CDR2 SMNVEV (reference sequence).

This clonotype came up a few times. The chain combines TRBV12-3 or TRBV12-4 with TRBJ1-5, with 8 bases lining up with TRBD1. Trimming cost V 3 bases and J 2 bases; bases outside gene matches: 3. The CDR3 is 15 residues long. The CDR3 here is CASSFGQGRNQPQHF. As DNA, the CDR3 is TGTGCCAGCAGTTTCGGACAGGGACGCAATCAGCCCCAGCATTTT.

The chain uses TRBV24-1 and TRBJ1-2, with 7 bases fitting TRBD1. Germline assignment: CDR1 KGHDR and CDR2 SFDVKD. V was clipped by 5 bases and J by 4 bases; unmatched bases: 18. This CDR3 comprises 18 residues. As DNA, the CDR3 is TGTGCCACCAGTGGCCAAACCTCGGGGACAGCATCATTCTATGGCTACACCTTC. It is translated as CATSGQTSGTASFYGYTF.

The gene calls are TRBV6-1 and TRBJ1-5; the D is unclear. Germline-derived CDR1 and CDR2 are MNHNS and SASEGT. The length of the CDR3 is 13 residues. The V end lost 8 bases, the J end lost 1 base, and 9 bases lay between the germline ends. This CDR3 is CASGVGSNQPQHF. The DNA of the CDR3 is TGTGCCAGCGGTGTGGGGAGCAATCAGCCCCAGCATTTT.

In this sample, this clonotype turned up a few times. The chain recombines TRBV5-8 with TRBJ1-5; D is unresolved. The CDR3 totals 17 residues. Germline V lookup: CDR1 SGHTS, CDR2 YDEGEE. Trimming cost V 5 bases and J 6 bases, with 24 bases left between them. The CDR3 nucleotides are TGTGCCAGCAGTTGGGGATCTATACCGGCTTGGGCTCAGCCCCAGCATTTT. As protein: CASSWGSIPAWAQPQHF.

J is TRBJ1-1 and V is TRBV4-3; tentative D call: TRBD1 (5 bases). CDR1 and CDR2 (germline): LGHNA, YSLEER. This CDR3 is built from 15 residues. Trimming took 1 base from V and 1 from J, leaving 10 bases between them. CDR3 bases: TGCGCCAGCAGCCAAGGACAGTCCGGGAACACTGAAGCTTTCTTT. This encodes CASSQGQSGNTEAFF.

This clonotype occurred a few times. The V gene is TRBV5-1, the J gene TRBJ2-6; no clear D. V lost 5 bases and J 3 bases, leaving 6 bases between the germline ends. CDR1 and CDR2 (germline): SGHRS, YFSETQ. This CDR3 spans 13 amino acids. The CDR3 sequence is CASSLNGANVLTF. The DNA of the CDR3 is TGCGCCAGCAGTCTGAATGGGGCCAACGTCCTGACTTTC.

In its sample, this clonotype was seen a few times. The CDR3 sequence: CSAQGSAGTEAFF. The CDR3, as DNA: TGCAGTGCCCAGGGGTCAGCAGGCACTGAAGCTTTCTTT. V usage is TRBV20-1 and J usage is TRBJ1-1; a possible D gene is TRBD1 (6 bases). The CDR3 is 13 amino acids. V lost 6 bases to trimming and J lost 4 bases, with 15 bases between them. Germline CDR1 is DFQATT and CDR2 is SNEGSKA (reference sequence).

This sequence joins TRBV9 and TRBJ2-3, with 12 bases lining up with TRBD2. Germline CDR1 is SGDLS and CDR2 is YYNGEE. The CDR3 loop spans 19 amino acids. J gave up 3 bases and V 0 bases, and 11 bases lay outside the gene matches. As DNA, the CDR3 is TGTGCCAGCAGCGTAGGAATATTGGGGACTAGCGGGCAAACAGATACGCAGTATTTT. It translates to CASSVGILGTSGQTDTQYF. The full variable domain, with the rest looked up from reference TRBV9 and TRBJ2-3, is DSGVTQTPKHLITATGQRVTLRCSPRSGDLSVYWYQQSLDQGLQFLIQYYNGEERAKGNILERFSAQQFPDLHSELNLSSLELGDSALYFCASSVGILGTSGQTDTQYFGPGTRLTVL.

This clonotype was counted a few times. This chain links TRBV6-5 with TRBJ1-2, with TRBD1 identical over 7 bases. The CDR3 totals 14 residues. Germline trimming cut 5 bases from V and 4 bases from J; bases unmatched to any gene: 7. Germline V gene data show CDR1 as MNHEY and CDR2 as SVGAGI. CDR3 nucleotide sequence: TGTGCCAGCAGTGCGGACAGGACGGGCTATGGCTACACCTTC. Protein sequence: CASSADRTGYGYTF.

This clonotype was recorded a few times. The chain is built from TRBV9 and TRBJ1-1; D is uncertain. Per the germline V gene, CDR1 is SGDLS and CDR2 is YYNGEE. Trimming removed 0 bases from V and 7 bases from J, with 10 bases in between. The CDR3 has 13 amino acids. Here the CDR3 reads CASSVALLGEAFF. The CDR3 region has the DNA TGTGCCAGCAGCGTAGCTCTATTGGGTGAAGCTTTCTTT.

This sequence joins TRBV5-1 and TRBJ1-1; D gene ambiguous. This CDR3 contains 14 residues. V was shortened by 4 bases and J by 8 bases, with 18 bases between the two germline ends. The germline V gene encodes CDR1 SGHRS and CDR2 YFSETQ. The CDR3 DNA reads TGCGCCAGCAGCCAAGCGGGGTCGGGAGGAGAAGCTTTCTTT. Translating it yields CASSQAGSGGEAFF.

This chain connects TRBV6-2 or TRBV6-3 to TRBJ1-5; a possible D gene is TRBD1 (5 bases). The CDR3 runs to 13 residues. With 8 bases removed from V and 2 bases from J, the gap between germline ends came to 10 bases. Germline V CDR1 and CDR2: MNHEY, SVGEGT. The CDR3 spells CASGRDGNQPQHF. The DNA of the CDR3 is TGTGCCAGCGGCCGGGACGGCAATCAGCCCCAGCATTTT.